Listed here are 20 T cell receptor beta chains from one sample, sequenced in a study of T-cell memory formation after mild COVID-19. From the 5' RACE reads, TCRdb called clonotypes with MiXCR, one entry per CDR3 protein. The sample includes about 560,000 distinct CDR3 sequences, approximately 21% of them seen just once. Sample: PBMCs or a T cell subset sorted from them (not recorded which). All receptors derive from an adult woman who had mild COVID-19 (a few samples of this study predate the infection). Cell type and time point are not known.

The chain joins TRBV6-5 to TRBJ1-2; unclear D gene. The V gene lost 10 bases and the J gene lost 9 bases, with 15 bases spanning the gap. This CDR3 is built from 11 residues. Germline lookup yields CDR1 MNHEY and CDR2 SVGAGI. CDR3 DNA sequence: TGTGCCACGGGATGGGAGTCTCGCTACACCTTC. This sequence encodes CATGWESRYTF.

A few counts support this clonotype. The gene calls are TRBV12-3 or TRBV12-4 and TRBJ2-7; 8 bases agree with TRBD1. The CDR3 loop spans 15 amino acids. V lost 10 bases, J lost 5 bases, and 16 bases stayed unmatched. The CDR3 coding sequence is TGTGCCACCCGACGGTCAGGGGGCCAGAGTGACGAGCAGTACTTC. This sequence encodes CATRRSGGQSDEQYF.

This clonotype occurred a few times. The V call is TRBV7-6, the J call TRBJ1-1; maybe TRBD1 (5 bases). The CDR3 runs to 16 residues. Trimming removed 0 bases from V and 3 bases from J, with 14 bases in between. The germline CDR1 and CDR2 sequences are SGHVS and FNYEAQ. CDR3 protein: CASSLARQSGDTEAFF. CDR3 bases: TGTGCCAGCAGCTTAGCGCGGCAATCGGGGGACACTGAAGCTTTCTTT.

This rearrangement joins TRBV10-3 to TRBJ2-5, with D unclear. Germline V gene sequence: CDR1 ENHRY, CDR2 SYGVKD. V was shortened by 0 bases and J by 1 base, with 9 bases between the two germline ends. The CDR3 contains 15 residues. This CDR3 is CAISESGRPQETQYF. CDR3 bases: TGTGCCATCAGTGAGTCAGGGCGGCCCCAAGAGACCCAGTACTTC.

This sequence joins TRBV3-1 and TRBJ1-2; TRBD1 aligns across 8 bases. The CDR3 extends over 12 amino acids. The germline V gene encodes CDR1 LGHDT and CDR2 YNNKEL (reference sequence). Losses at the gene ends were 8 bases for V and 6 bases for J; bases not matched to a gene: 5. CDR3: CASLDRANGYTF. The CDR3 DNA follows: TGTGCCAGCTTGGACAGGGCGAATGGCTACACCTTC.

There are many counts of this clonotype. This CDR3 reads CASSYRTDTQYF. The CDR3 DNA follows: TGTGCCAGCAGCTACCGCACAGATACGCAGTATTTT. The chain couples TRBV12-3 or TRBV12-4 to TRBJ2-3; D ambiguous. The CDR3 spans 12 residues. V dropped 6 bases and J dropped 1 base, with 5 bases sitting between them.

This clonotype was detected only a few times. The CDR3 DNA reads TGCGCCAGCAGGGGGACAGGGCCCCTGGAGACCCAGTACTTC. This codes for CASRGTGPLETQYF. This chain joins TRBV5-1 and TRBJ2-5; 9 positions match TRBD1. Germline V lookup: CDR1 SGHRS, CDR2 YFSETQ. The V gene end was trimmed by 5 bases and the J gene end by 5 bases; junction bases not matched to a gene: 7. The CDR3 runs 14 residues.

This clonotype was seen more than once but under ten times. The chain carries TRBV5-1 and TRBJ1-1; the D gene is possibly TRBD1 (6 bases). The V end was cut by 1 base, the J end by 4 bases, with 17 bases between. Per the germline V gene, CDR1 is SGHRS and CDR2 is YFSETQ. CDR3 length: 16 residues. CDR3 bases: TGCGCCAGCAGCTTGTACCCGGGGGCCTTGAGCACTGAAGCTTTCTTT. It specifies CASSLYPGALSTEAFF. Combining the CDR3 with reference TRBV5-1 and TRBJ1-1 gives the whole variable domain KAGVTQTPRYLIKTRGQQVTLSCSPISGHRSVSWYQQTPGQGLQFLFEYFSETQRNKGNFPGRFSGRQFSNSRSEMNVSTLELGDSALYLCASSLYPGALSTEAFFGQGTRLTVV.

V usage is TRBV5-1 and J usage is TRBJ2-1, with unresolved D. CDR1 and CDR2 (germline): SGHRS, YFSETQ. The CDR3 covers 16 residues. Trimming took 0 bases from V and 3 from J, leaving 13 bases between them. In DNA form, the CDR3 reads TGCGCCAGCAGCTTGGAGGAATCAGTGTTCTACAATGAGCAGTTCTTC. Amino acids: CASSLEESVFYNEQFF.

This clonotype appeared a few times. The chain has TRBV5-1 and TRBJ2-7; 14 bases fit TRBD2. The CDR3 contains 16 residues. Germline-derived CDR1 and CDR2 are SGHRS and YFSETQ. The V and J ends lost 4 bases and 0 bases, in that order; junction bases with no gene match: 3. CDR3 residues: CASSRGLAGDSYEQYF. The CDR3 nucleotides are TGCGCCAGCAGCCGGGGACTAGCGGGGGACTCCTACGAGCAGTACTTC. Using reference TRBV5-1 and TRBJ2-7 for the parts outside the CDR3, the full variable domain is KAGVTQTPRYLIKTRGQQVTLSCSPISGHRSVSWYQQTPGQGLQFLFEYFSETQRNKGNFPGRFSGRQFSNSRSEMNVSTLELGDSALYLCASSRGLAGDSYEQYFGPGTRLTVT.

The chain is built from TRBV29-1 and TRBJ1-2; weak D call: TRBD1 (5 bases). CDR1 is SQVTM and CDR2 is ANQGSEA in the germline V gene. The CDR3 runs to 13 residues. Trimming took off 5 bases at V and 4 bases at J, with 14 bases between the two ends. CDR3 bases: TGCAGCGTTCAAGCTGGGGGGGGCTATGGCTACACCTTC. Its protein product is CSVQAGGGYGYTF.

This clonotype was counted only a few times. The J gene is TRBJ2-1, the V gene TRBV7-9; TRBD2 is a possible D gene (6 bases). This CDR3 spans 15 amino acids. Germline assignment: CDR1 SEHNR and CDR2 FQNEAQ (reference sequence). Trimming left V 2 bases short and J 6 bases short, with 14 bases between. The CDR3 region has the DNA TGTGCCAGCAGCTTACCCGTACGGGGAGGCAATGAGCAGTTCTTC. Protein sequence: CASSLPVRGGNEQFF. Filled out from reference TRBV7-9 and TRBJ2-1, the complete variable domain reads DTGVSQNPRHKITKRGQNVTFRCDPISEHNRLYWYRQTLGQGPEFLTYFQNEAQLEKSRLLSDRFSAERPKGSFSTLEIQRTEQGDSAMYLCASSLPVRGGNEQFFGPGTRLTVL.

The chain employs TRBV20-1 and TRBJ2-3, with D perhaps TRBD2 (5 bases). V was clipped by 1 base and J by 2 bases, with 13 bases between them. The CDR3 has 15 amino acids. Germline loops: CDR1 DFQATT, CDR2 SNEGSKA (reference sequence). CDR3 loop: CSARARRGFTDTQYF. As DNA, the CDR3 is TGCAGTGCTAGAGCCCGACGGGGATTCACAGATACGCAGTATTTT.

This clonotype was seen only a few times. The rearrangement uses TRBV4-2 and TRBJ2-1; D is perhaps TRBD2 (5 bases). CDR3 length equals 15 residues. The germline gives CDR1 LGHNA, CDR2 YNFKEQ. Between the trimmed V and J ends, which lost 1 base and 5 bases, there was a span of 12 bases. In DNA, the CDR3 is TGTGCCAGCAGCCAAGGGGAGATCGGGAACAATGAGCAGTTCTTC. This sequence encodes CASSQGEIGNNEQFF.

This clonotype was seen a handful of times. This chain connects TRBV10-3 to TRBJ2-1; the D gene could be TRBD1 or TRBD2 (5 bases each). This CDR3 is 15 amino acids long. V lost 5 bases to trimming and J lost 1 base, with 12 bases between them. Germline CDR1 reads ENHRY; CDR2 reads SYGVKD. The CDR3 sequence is CAISSGTPSYNEQFF. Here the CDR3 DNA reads TGTGCCATCAGTTCCGGGACCCCTTCCTACAATGAGCAGTTCTTC.

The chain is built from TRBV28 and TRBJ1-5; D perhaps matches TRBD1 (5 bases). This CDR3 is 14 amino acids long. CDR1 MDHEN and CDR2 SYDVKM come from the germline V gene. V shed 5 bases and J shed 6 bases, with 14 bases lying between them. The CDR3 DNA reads TGTGCCAGCAGTCCCTTCGGGGGTCTTCAGCCCCAGCATTTT. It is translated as CASSPFGGLQPQHF.

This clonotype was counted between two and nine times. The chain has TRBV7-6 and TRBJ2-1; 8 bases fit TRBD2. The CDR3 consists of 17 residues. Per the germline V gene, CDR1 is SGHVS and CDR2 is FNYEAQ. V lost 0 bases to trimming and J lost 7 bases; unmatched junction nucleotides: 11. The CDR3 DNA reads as TGTGCCAGCAGCTTAGCGCTTCGTGGGACTAGGCATAATGAGCAGTTCTTC. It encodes CASSLALRGTRHNEQFF.

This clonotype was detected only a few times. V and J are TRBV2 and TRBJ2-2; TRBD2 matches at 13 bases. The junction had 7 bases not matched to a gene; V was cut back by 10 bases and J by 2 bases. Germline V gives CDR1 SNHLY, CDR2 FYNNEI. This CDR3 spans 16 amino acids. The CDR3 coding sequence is TGTGCCACCTCCGGGACTAGCGGGATAAACACCGGGGAGCTGTTTTTT. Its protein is CATSGTSGINTGELFF.

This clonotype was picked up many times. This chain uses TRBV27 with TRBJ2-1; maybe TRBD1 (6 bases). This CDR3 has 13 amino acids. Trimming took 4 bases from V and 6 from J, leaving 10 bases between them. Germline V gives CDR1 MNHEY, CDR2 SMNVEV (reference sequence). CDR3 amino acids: CASSSDRRNEQFF. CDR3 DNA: TGTGCCAGCAGTTCGGACAGACGCAATGAGCAGTTCTTC.

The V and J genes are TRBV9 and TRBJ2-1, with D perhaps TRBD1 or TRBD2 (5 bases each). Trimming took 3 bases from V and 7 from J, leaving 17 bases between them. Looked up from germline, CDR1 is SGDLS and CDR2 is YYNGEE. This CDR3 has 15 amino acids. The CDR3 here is CASSGDGTGLNEQFF. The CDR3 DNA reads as TGTGCCAGCAGCGGAGACGGGACGGGTTTGAATGAGCAGTTCTTC.